The clone carrying this T cell receptor (beta chain) was counted once. Its antigen is not identified. Terminally differentiated effector memory CD45RA+ cells were excluded by CCR7 positive selection of CD45RO-negative cells. The data derive from a study of shared clonotypes between healthy human individuals. Whole-study findings and limits: Across subsets, estimated richness was generally greater for naive than for memory populations. Clonotype sharing levels among donors were expected to vary with sequencing depth. Non-shared clonotypes showed lower generation probabilities than clonotypes common to all four donors. Around 5.4% of naive CD4 clonotypes were common to a handful of donors.

CDR3 length: 17 residues. The junction had 6 bases not matched to a gene; V was cut back by 3 bases and J by 2 bases. This table comes from immunoSEQ multiplex PCR, and its TCRdb copy is limited to in-frame clones, with some not included. The sample carries about 550,000 clones, 95% to 96% recorded once. Sequencing used naive CD8+ T cells sorted from blood. The source is a woman in her thirties in good health. The V call is TRBV23-1, the J call TRBJ2-7, with 14 bases matching TRBD2. TRBV23-1 is noted as an ORF with a role that remains uncertain. CDR3 amino acids: CASSQTTSGRDTYEQYF. In DNA form, the CDR3 reads TGCGCCAGCAGTCAGACGACTAGCGGGAGGGATACCTACGAGCAGTACTTC.